The text below deals with one TCR beta chain. No cognate antigen has been identified for it. There are no base qualities to consult, and no much larger clone falls within one base. The immunoSEQ Assay, a bias-controlled multiplex PCR, was used to amplify TCRbeta CDR3 regions from genomic DNA. Processing in the source paper ran as follows. The number of nucleated cells in each sample was estimated from the amplification of reference gene primers within the assay. Sequence reads were collapsed and filtered to measure the absolute abundance of every unique TCRbeta CDR3 rearrangement. For each sample, productive Simpson clonality was calculated as the square root of Simpson's diversity index over productive rearrangements. TCRdb re-hosts the immuneACCESS table, in-frame sequences only. Its copies lack some clones; in the studies checked, an unresolved V gene accounts for under half of them, and the cause for the rest is not known. The V and J calls and the clone size are those of that table, but D and trimming were determined from the DNA. Recorded for this sample are 220,000 or so clones; approximately 86% of them occurred a single time. The ten largest clonotypes hold roughly a tenth of the sample.

One collaborating source in Seattle enrolled patients during active infection and followed them longitudinally through the course of disease. The collaborating institutions used their own protocols to collect whole blood in K2EDTA tubes. For TCRbeta analysis, collaborator samples were shipped as frozen whole blood, as isolated PBMCs, or as DNA extracted from either sample type. The source of the sample is a study of blood T cell repertoires in COVID-19 (dated by TCRdb to the early 2020s). Study-level background: Samples from collaborators originated in the United States, Italy and Spain and spanned both the acute and convalescent phases of COVID-19. The repertoires were released in a freely available public database meant as a resource for research on the immune response to SARS-CoV-2. The prospective study material was composed of cDNA or gDNA derived from T cells, B-cell-depleted T cells, or PBMCs. Deeply sampled blood TCRbeta repertoires from subjects exposed to, actively infected with, or recovered from COVID-19 were included in the dataset. Where available, HLA class I and class II types were taken from metadata supplied by the sample provider and were not determined by assay-based typing. Samples were obtained from the ongoing ImmuneRACE study (first 160 participants) and from 1,254 subjects provided by 6 global collaborators. Sample metadata almost always included a de-identified subject ID, COVID-19 status, age in years and sex.

General conclusions and limits of the study: The quantity of clinical and demographic metadata differed by source and by participant and was supplied without curation.

The germline V gene specifies SNHLY as CDR1 and FYNNEI as CDR2. From the cysteine through the phenylalanine, the CDR3 covers 13 amino acids. CDR3 DNA only is kept here, 39 bases in frame from base 1. V is clipped by 8 bases and J by 0 bases, and the sequence between their germline boundaries is 10 bases long. This sequence uses TRBV2 and TRBJ1-2; confidence is insufficient to name the D gene. This receptor was taken from a woman aged 45-60 years with COVID-19, enrolled during active disease. The sequencing input was peripheral blood. The base sequence is TGTGCCAGCGGGAGGGAAGCTAACTATGGCTACACCTTC. This gives the protein CASGREANYGYTF.